The present T cell receptor beta chain was sequenced within a study of blood T cell repertoires in COVID-19. Turning to the study itself: Samples taken during acute and convalescent COVID-19 were collected in the United States, Italy and Spain. Nucleic acid was either cDNA or gDNA, and it came from T cells, B-cell-depleted T cells, or PBMCs.

This table comes from immunoSEQ multiplex PCR, and its TCRdb copy is limited to in-frame clones, with some not included. Counted here are approximately 91,000 clones, roughly three quarters occurring once; the ten biggest clones make up roughly 9.8%. The CDR3 covers 14 residues. V was trimmed by 4 bases and J by 1 base, leaving 12 bases between them. Germline CDR1 is SGHRS and CDR2 is YFSETQ. Source material: peripheral blood. The V gene is TRBV5-1, the J gene TRBJ2-7; D perhaps matches TRBD2 (6 bases). The receptor was isolated from an elderly woman with acute or convalescent COVID-19. CDR3 loop: CASSGRLGSYEQYF. CDR3 DNA sequence: TGCGCCAGCAGCGGGCGACTAGGGTCCTACGAGCAGTACTTC.